One and the same sample provided the 3 T cell receptor beta chains below, sequenced in a study of tumor and adjacent non-tumor tissue in lung cancer. This sample's RNA came from whole unsorted tissue. The library came from three nested PCR rounds adapted from ARM-PCR protocols. TCRdb fed the multiplex PCR reads into MiXCR, producing one record per CDR3 protein. Among about 75,000 distinct CDR3 sequences listed, around four fifths were seen once. The specimen was lung tumor tissue. The source is a woman in her forties or fifties with non-small cell lung cancer.

Remarks on this clonotype: At one end, the junction sequence differs from germline, possibly due to a read error. The J gene is TRBJ2-5, the V gene TRBV20-1; the match to TRBD1 covers 7 bases. From germline, CDR1 is DFQATT and CDR2 SNEGSKA (reference sequence). This CDR3 region has 14 residues. In DNA, the CDR3 is TGCAATGCTTCGGGACAAGGGGGCCGAGAGACCCAGTACTTC. It yields the protein CNASGQGGRETQYF.

Notes on this clonotype: At one end the junction does not follow the germline gene, possibly because of a read error. The chain carries TRBV29-1 and TRBJ1-1; D might be TRBD1 (6 bases). Germline V gives CDR1 SQVTM, CDR2 ANQGSEA. The CDR3 length is 15 residues. The CDR3 nucleotides are TGCAGCGTTGAAGGGACAGAGGGCGCGAACACTGAAACTTTCTTC. The encoded protein is CSVEGTEGANTETFF.

Points on this clonotype: The DNA is left out, because the CDR3 cannot be placed on it with certainty; the CDR3 is given as TCRdb lists it. V is TRBV20-1 and J is TRBJ2-1; the listed D gene, TRBD1, was not tested against the DNA. Germline CDR1 reads DFQATT; CDR2 reads SNEGSKA (reference sequence). The CDR3 sequence runs 15 residues, both termini included. The CDR3 reads CSAAPPNYSCNEQFF.